This T cell receptor beta chain was observed in a study of T cell responses to AZD1222 COVID-19 vaccine. Study conclusions and caveats: With two AZD1222 doses given, Spike-specific TCR breadth and depth both rose. Seropositive AZD1222 recipients at baseline numbered only five or six. Variant regions that are unmutated are reportedly the target of nearly half of spike-specific TCRs.

Concerning this clone itself: Its matching antigen is unknown.

The V and J ends lost 5 bases and 4 bases, in that order; junction bases with no gene match: 17. The CDR3 is made up of 18 amino acids. CDR1 and CDR2 (germline): LGHNA, YNFKEQ. Clones were sequenced by immunoSEQ multiplex PCR, and TCRdb holds only the in-frame ones, with some missing. The sample contains about 100,000 clones, 80% to 90% of which appear only once. The specimen comprised peripheral blood, sampled on day 0 of AZD1222 vaccination. The sequence came from an adult in good health. V gene TRBV4-2 combines with J gene TRBJ1-5, with 7 bases lining up with TRBD1. The CDR3 DNA is TGTGCCAGCAGCTCCCACCCACAGGGGAAAGGCCTAAATCAGCCCCAGCATTTT. This sequence encodes CASSSHPQGKGLNQPQHF.